A single sample is the source of the 13 T cell receptor beta chains below, sequenced in a study of Ad26.COV2.S vaccination and SARS-CoV-2 variants (dated by TCRdb to about 2021). The library was built by means of the immunoSEQ multiplex PCR assay. The source is immuneACCESS, and TCRdb retained only in-frame sequences with V and J called. Part of the clones is not carried over; for the studies checked, unresolved V genes explain less than half of this, and the remainder is unexplained. This sample has around 300,000 clones in its table, and around nine tenths of those were observed once. Jointly, the top ten make up roughly a tenth of the sample. Reading the label with the study, this specimen's treatment or condition is: around 19 received Ad26.COV2.S at low or high dose, single or two shots; about 5 received placebo; per-sample allocation not given. Repertoires of vaccine and placebo recipients were sequenced from samples taken on day 63 after the first injection.

Sample: peripheral blood, taken in a trial of Ad26.COV2.S vaccine versus placebo. The receptors were gathered from a person between 18 and 59 years old who received the Ad26.COV2.S COVID-19 vaccine or a placebo.

To note about this clone: The same CDR3 can be traced to other DNA sequences in this sample. The gene calls are TRBV6-2 or TRBV6-3 and TRBJ2-7; D unclear. V lost 0 bases, J lost 0 bases, and 6 bases lay in between. The length of the CDR3 is 14 residues. Germline CDR1 is MNHEY and CDR2 is SVGEGT. CDR3: CASSYSADSYEQYF. CDR3 in DNA: TGTGCCAGCAGTTACTCTGCAGACTCCTACGAGCAGTACTTC.

The V call is TRBV28, the J call TRBJ1-2; 11 nucleotides agree with TRBD1. Germline assignment: CDR1 MDHEN and CDR2 SYDVKM. V was pared by 5 bases and J by 8 bases, with 7 bases of the junction left unmatched. CDR3 length: 14 residues. The DNA of the CDR3 is TGTGCCAGCAGTCTCGGACAGGGGGCGTCAGGCTACACCTTC. Translation: CASSLGQGASGYTF.

The V gene is TRBV1, the J gene TRBJ2-7; the D call of TRBD2 is as the table states it, not checked on the DNA. TRBV1 is a recognized pseudogene. This CDR3 has 17 amino acids. The CDR3, as DNA: TGCACCAGCAGCCTAACTCTAGCGGGAGGGCCCCCCCACGAGCAGTACTTC. It specifies CTSSLTLAGGPPHEQYF.

This chain connects TRBV6-1 to TRBJ2-4, with D unclear. The CDR3 runs to 15 residues. Trimming shortened V by 0 bases and J by 0 bases, and 6 bases separated the two germline ends. The V gene's germline CDR1 is MNHNS and CDR2 SASEGT. For the CDR3, the DNA is TGTGCCAGCAGTGAAGCAGGGATAGCCAAAAACATTCAGTACTTC. Amino acid sequence: CASSEAGIAKNIQYF.

The chain recombines TRBV4-3 with TRBJ1-3; weak D call: TRBD1 (5 bases). The V end lost 3 bases, the J end lost 4 bases, and 13 bases lay between the germline ends. The CDR3 has 15 residues. Germline CDR1 and CDR2: LGHNA and YSLEER. The DNA for the CDR3 is TGCGCCAGCAGCCAGGGGCTTCTGGGAGGAAACACCATATATTTT. As protein: CASSQGLLGGNTIYF.

DNA for the CDR3: TGTGCCAGCAGCCCACAGGGGGGCGAGCAGTACTTC. It is translated as CASSPQGGEQYF. The V and J genes are TRBV7-2 and TRBJ2-7; 8 bases align to TRBD1. CDR1 and CDR2 from the germline V gene are SGHTA and FQGNSA. The CDR3 sequence is 12 residues long. Trimming cost V 5 bases and J 6 bases; bases outside gene matches: 3.

The CDR3 DNA reads TGTGCCAGCAGCTTAGCCCTTTCCCCGGAAAGACACTCCTACGAGCAGTACTTC. Translation gives CASSLALSPERHSYEQYF. The J gene is TRBJ2-7, the V gene TRBV7-8; D call uncertain. This CDR3 has 18 residues. The V and J ends lost 0 bases and 0 bases respectively, with 18 bases between them. Germline CDR1 is SGHVS and CDR2 is FQNEAQ.

This clone has a single count. A far larger clone differs by one base, so this is likely a read error. Other DNA sequences within the sample encode an identical CDR3. This rearrangement joins TRBV7-2 to TRBJ2-7; no clear D gene. The CDR3 spans 12 residues. The germline V gene has CDR1 SGHTA and CDR2 FQGNSA. The V end was cut by 3 bases, the J end by 4 bases, with 7 bases between. The CDR3 region is CASSLSGYEQYF. The CDR3, as DNA: TGTGCCAGCAGCTTGTCCGGGTACGAGCAGTACTTC.

Of note for this clone: This CDR3 fails to terminate in the conserved phenylalanine or tryptophan, so it likely reflects a read error. It is unclear where the CDR3 begins or ends on the DNA, so no DNA is shown, and the CDR3 is as TCRdb lists it. The gene calls are TRBV7-2 and TRBJ1-2. A total of 8 residues make up the CDR3, ends included. Germline CDR1 reads SGHTA; CDR2 reads FQGNSA. The CDR3 protein is CASTPWTR.

The chain has TRBV25-1 and TRBJ1-1, with 9 positions matching TRBD1. V lost 7 bases and J lost 4; bases outside the gene matches: 10. Per germline, CDR1 MGHDK and CDR2 SYGVNS. CDR3 size: 15 residues. CDR3 nucleotide sequence: TGTGCCAGCACCCTCTCGGGACAGGGAAGCACTGAAGCTTTCTTT. Translated, it gives CASTLSGQGSTEAFF. The entire variable domain, with the rest obtained from reference TRBV25-1 and TRBJ1-1, is as follows: EADIYQTPRYLVIGTGKKITLECSQTMGHDKMYWYQQDPGMELHLIHYSYGVNSTEKGDLSSESTVSRIRTEHFPLTLESARPSHTSQYLCASTLSGQGSTEAFFGQGTRLTVV.

The chain has TRBV18 and TRBJ1-2, with D unresolved. The CDR3 runs to 14 residues. CDR1 KGHSH and CDR2 LQKENI come from the germline V gene. Trimming removed 1 base from V and 3 bases from J, with 9 bases in between. The CDR3 coding sequence is TGTGCCAGCTCACCACGGGTTGGGGACTATGGCTACACCTTC. Amino acids: CASSPRVGDYGYTF. Full variable domain (remainder filled in from reference TRBV18 and TRBJ1-2): NAGVMQNPRHLVRRRGQEARLRCSPMKGHSHVYWYRQLPEEGLKFMVYLQKENIIDESGMPKERFSAEFPKEGPSILRIQQVVRGDSAAYFCASSPRVGDYGYTFGSGTRLTVV.

The rearrangement joins TRBV28 to TRBJ1-1; 7 positions agree with TRBD1. Trimming removed 5 bases from V and 5 bases from J; junction bases left unmatched: 14. Germline lookup yields CDR1 MDHEN and CDR2 SYDVKM. The length of the CDR3 is 16 residues. CDR3 sequence reads: CASSAAGTARRTEAFF. CDR3 bases: TGTGCCAGCAGTGCGGCCGGGACAGCTCGGCGAACTGAAGCTTTCTTT.

V usage is TRBV2 and J usage is TRBJ1-1; the match to TRBD1 covers 10 bases. The germline CDR1 and CDR2 sequences are SNHLY and FYNNEI. The CDR3 extends over 13 amino acids. Trimming cost V 4 bases and J 11 bases; bases outside gene matches: 7. This CDR3 is CASSAEGQGFAFF. The CDR3 coding sequence is TGTGCCAGCAGTGCCGAGGGACAGGGGTTTGCTTTCTTT.